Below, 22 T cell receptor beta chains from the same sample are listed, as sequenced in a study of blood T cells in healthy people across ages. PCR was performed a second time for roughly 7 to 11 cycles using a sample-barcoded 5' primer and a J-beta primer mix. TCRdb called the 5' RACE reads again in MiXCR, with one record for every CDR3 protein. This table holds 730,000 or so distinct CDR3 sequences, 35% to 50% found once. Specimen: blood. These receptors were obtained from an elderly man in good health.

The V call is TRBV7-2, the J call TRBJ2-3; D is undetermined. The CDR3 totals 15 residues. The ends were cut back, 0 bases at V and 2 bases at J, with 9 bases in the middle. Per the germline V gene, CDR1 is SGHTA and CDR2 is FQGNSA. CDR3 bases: TGTGCCAGCAGCTTAGCGATCAAGAACACAGATACGCAGTATTTT. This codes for CASSLAIKNTDTQYF. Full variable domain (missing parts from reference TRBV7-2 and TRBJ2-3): GAGVSQSPSNKVTEKGKDVELRCDPISGHTALYWYRQSLGQGLEFLIYFQGNSAPDKSGLPSDRFSAERTGGSVSTLTIQRTQQEDSAVYLCASSLAIKNTDTQYFGPGTRLTVL.

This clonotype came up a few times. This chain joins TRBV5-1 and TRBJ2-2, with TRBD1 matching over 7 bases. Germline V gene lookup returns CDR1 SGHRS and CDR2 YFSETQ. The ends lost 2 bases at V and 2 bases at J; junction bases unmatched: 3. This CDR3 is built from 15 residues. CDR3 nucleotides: TGCGCCAGCAGCTTTGACAGGGCAAACACCGGGGAGCTGTTTTTT. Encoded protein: CASSFDRANTGELFF. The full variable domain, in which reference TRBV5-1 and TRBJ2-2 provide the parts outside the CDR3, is KAGVTQTPRYLIKTRGQQVTLSCSPISGHRSVSWYQQTPGQGLQFLFEYFSETQRNKGNFPGRFSGRQFSNSRSEMNVSTLELGDSALYLCASSFDRANTGELFFGEGSRLTVL.

The CDR3 coding sequence is TGTGCCAGCAGTTCCCCGGACAGGTCGGACACTGAAGCTTTCTTT. Amino acids: CASSSPDRSDTEAFF. The rearrangement links TRBV6-6 to TRBJ1-1; 7 bases map to TRBD1. Germline CDR1 reads MNHNY; CDR2 reads SVGAGI (reference sequence). The CDR3 consists of 15 residues. V trimming: 4 bases; J trimming: 3 bases; junction bases outside the gene matches: 8.

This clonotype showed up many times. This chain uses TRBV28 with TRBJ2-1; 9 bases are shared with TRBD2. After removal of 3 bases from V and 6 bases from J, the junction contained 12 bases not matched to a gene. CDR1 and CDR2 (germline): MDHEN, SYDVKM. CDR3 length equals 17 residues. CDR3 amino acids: CASSLASGATLGNEQFF. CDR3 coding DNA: TGTGCCAGCAGTTTGGCTAGCGGGGCGACTCTGGGCAATGAGCAGTTCTTC.

CDR3 residues: CASRSGLAGKETQYF. DNA for the CDR3: TGTGCCAGCAGGAGTGGACTAGCGGGGAAAGAGACCCAGTACTTC. The chain carries TRBV6-2 or TRBV6-3 and TRBJ2-5, with 12 bases matching TRBD2. V dropped 6 bases and J dropped 3; count of bases not matched to a gene: 5. The CDR3 loop spans 15 amino acids. Germline CDR1 and CDR2: MNHEY and SVGEGT.

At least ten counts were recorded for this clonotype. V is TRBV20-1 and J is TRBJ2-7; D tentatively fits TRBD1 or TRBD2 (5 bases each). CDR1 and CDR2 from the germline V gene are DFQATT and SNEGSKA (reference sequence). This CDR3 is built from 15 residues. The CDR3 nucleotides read TGCAGCGCTCAGGGCGAGCGGACTTACTCCTACGAGCAGTACTTC. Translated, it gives CSAQGERTYSYEQYF.

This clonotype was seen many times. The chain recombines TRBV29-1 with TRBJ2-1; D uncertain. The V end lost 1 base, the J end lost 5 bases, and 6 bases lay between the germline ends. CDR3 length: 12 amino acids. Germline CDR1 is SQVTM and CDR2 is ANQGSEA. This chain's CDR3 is CSVEVVDNEQFF. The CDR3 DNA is TGCAGCGTTGAAGTCGTGGACAATGAGCAGTTCTTC.

The CDR3 nucleotides read TGTGCCAGCAGCTTGGAGGTAGCGGGAGGTAGCGAGCAGTTCTTC. Its protein product is CASSLEVAGGSEQFF. The chain uses TRBV7-9 and TRBJ2-1, with 10 bases lining up with TRBD2. The CDR3 sequence is 15 residues long. With 3 bases clipped from V and 10 bases from J, the junction kept 9 bases outside the gene matches. Germline values: CDR1 SEHNR, CDR2 FQNEAQ (reference sequence).

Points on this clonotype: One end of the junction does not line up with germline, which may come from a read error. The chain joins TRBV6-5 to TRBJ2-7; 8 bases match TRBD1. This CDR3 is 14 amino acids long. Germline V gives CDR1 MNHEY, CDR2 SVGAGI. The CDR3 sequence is CASSLDRVLSERYF. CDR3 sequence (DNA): TGTGCCAGCAGTTTGGACAGGGTTCTTTCCGAGCGGTACTTC.

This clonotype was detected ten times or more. The CDR3 DNA sequence: TGCGCCAGCAGCCCTCAACTAGGGGGAGAGCAGTACTTC. This translates into CASSPQLGGEQYF. The chain combines TRBV4-3 with TRBJ2-5, with D perhaps matching TRBD1 (6 bases). CDR1 and CDR2 from the germline V gene are LGHNA and YSLEER. V was cut by 4 bases and J by 11 bases, with 17 bases left in between. The CDR3 extends over 13 amino acids.

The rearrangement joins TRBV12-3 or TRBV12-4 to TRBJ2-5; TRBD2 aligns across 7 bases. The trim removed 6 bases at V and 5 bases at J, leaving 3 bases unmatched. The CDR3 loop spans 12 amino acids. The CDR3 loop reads CASSAGVETQYF. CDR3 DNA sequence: TGTGCCAGCAGCGCGGGAGTTGAGACCCAGTACTTC.

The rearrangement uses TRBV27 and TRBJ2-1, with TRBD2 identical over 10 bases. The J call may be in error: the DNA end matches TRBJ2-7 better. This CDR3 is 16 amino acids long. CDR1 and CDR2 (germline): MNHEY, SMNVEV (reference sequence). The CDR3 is CASSLEREGSYNEQYF. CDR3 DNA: TGTGCCAGCAGTTTAGAGCGGGAGGGCTCCTACAATGAGCAGTACTTC.

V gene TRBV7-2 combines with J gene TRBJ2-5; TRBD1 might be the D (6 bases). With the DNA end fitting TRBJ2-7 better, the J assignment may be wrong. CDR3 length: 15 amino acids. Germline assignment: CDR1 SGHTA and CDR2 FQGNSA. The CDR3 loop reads CASSRAVADSGEQYF. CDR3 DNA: TGTGCCAGCTCGAGAGCCGTTGCGGACAGCGGCGAGCAGTACTTC.

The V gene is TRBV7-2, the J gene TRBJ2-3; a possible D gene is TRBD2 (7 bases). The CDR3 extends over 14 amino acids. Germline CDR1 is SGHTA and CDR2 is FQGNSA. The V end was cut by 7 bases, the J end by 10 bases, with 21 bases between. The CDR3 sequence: CASNSRRGPDSQYF. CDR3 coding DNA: TGTGCCAGCAACTCCAGGCGGGGGCCGGATTCGCAGTATTTT. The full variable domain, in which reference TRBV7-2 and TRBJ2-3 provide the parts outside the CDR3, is GAGVSQSPSNKVTEKGKDVELRCDPISGHTALYWYRQSLGQGLEFLIYFQGNSAPDKSGLPSDRFSAERTGGSVSTLTIQRTQQEDSAVYLCASNSRRGPDSQYFGPGTRLTVL.

CDR3 loop: CASSPTGGARMNTEAFF. CDR3 DNA: TGTGCCAGCAGCCCAACGGGGGGGGCGCGGATGAACACTGAAGCTTTCTTT. The gene calls are TRBV7-9 and TRBJ1-1; D might be TRBD1 (6 bases). The ends were cut back, 5 bases at V and 0 bases at J, with 19 bases in the middle. CDR1 is SEHNR and CDR2 is FQNEAQ in the germline V gene (reference sequence). CDR3 size: 17 residues.

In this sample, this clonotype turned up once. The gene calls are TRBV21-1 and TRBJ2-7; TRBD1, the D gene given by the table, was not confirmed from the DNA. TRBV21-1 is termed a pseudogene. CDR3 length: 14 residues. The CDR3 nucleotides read TGTGCCAGCAGCTGGCAGTGGGGGAGCTACGAGCAGTACTTC. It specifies CASSWQWGSYEQYF.

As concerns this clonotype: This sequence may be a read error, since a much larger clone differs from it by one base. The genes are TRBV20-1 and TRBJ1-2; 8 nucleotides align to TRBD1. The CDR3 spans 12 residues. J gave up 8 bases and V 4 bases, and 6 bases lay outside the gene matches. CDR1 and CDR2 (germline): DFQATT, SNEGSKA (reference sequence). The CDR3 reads CSAKGTGGGYTF. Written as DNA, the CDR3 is TGCAGTGCTAAGGGAACAGGGGGAGGCTACACCTTC.

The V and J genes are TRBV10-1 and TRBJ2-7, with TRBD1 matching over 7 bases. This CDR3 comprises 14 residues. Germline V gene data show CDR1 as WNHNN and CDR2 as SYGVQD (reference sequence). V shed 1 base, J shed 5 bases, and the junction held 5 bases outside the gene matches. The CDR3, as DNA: TGCGCCAGCAGTGAGTATAGGGGGCGGAACGAGCAGTACTTC. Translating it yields CASSEYRGRNEQYF.

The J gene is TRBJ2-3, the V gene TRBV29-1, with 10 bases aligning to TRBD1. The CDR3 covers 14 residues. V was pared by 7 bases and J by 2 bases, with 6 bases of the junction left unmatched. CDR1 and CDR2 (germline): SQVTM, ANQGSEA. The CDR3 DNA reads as TGCAGCGGACAGGGGGCTCATCCCACAGATACGCAGTATTTT. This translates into CSGQGAHPTDTQYF.

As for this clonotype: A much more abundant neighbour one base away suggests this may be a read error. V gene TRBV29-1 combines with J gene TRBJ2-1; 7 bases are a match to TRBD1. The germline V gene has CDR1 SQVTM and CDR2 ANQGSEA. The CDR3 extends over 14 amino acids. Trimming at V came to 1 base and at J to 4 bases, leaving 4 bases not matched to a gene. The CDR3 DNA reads TGCAGCGTTGAAGCGGGACAGTTATACAATGAGCAGTTCTTC. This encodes CSVEAGQLYNEQFF.

For the CDR3, the DNA is TGTGCCAGCAGTTTCCCTACTAGGGGGGAGGGCACTGAAGCTTTCTTT. Translating gives CASSFPTRGEGTEAFF. This rearrangement joins TRBV6-6 to TRBJ1-1; the D gene is possibly TRBD1 (6 bases). CDR3 length: 16 residues. V lost 4 bases, J lost 4 bases, and 19 bases lay in between. The germline CDR1 and CDR2 sequences are MNHNY and SVGAGI (reference sequence).

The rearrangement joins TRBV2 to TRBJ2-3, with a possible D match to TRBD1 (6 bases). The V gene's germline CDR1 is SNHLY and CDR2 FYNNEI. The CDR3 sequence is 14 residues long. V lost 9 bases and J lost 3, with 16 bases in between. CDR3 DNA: TGTGCCAGTCAACTAGGGGGTCTTACAGATACGCAGTATTTT. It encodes CASQLGGLTDTQYF.